This entry lists 10 T cell receptor beta chains sequenced from one sample in a study of T cells in Graves' hyperthyroidism and ophthalmopathy (dated by TCRdb to the late 2010s). The library came from multiplex PCR. The data were produced on an Illumina HiSeq 2000. TCR beta CDR3 regions were amplified from RNA transcripts. The first round of RT-PCR for the TCR CDR3 was performed with the HTBI primer set and the Qiagen OneStep RT-PCR kit. In-frame beta chains were kept once TCRdb had trimmed the public reads at Q25 with fastp and called clones with MiXCR. When rows share a CDR3 protein, they turn into one entry using the most common DNA and genes. The table for this sample lists about 290,000 distinct CDR3 sequences; around 15% of them were counted only once. The top ten clonotypes cover approximately 7.9% of the sample. The sequenced sample was blood. These receptors all come from a woman aged 40 to 49 with Graves' hyperthyroidism.

This clonotype showed up many times. CDR3 sequence reads: CASSIFRGPQHF. The CDR3, as DNA: TGTGCCAGCAGTATTTTCAGGGGGCCCCAGCATTTT. V is TRBV28 and J is TRBJ1-5; D may be TRBD1 (6 bases). This CDR3 region has 12 residues. In germline, CDR1 is MDHEN, CDR2 SYDVKM. Trimming cost V 5 bases and J 9 bases, with 11 bases left between them.

This clonotype was observed at least ten times. The chain employs TRBV7-2 and TRBJ1-6, with TRBD1 as a possible D gene (5 bases). The CDR3 is 15 amino acids. CDR1 is SGHTA, CDR2 FQGNSA, per germline. Trimming cost V 1 base and J 9 bases, with 13 bases left between them. The CDR3 sequence: CASSLGAGSGSPLHF. The CDR3 coding sequence is TGTGCCAGCAGCTTAGGGGCAGGGTCGGGTTCACCCCTCCACTTT.

At least ten counts were recorded for this clonotype. The V gene is TRBV20-1, the J gene TRBJ2-7; the match to TRBD2 covers 7 bases. V dropped 5 bases and J dropped 0; count of bases not matched to a gene: 4. Germline V lookup: CDR1 DFQATT, CDR2 SNEGSKA (reference sequence). The CDR3 loop spans 13 amino acids. The CDR3, as DNA: TGCAGTGCTCTGAGCGGGAACTCCTACGAGCAGTACTTC. Residues: CSALSGNSYEQYF.

This clonotype was counted at least ten times. The CDR3 nucleotides read TGCAGTGCTAGAGCCCCTGACACCCTACGGTTCAACACCTTC. It encodes CSARAPDTLRFNTF. The rearrangement uses TRBV20-1 and TRBJ1-2; the D is unclear. The CDR3 has 14 amino acids. Germline CDR1 and CDR2: DFQATT and SNEGSKA (reference sequence). V was cut by 1 base and J by 12 bases, with 21 bases left in between.

This clonotype was observed at least ten times. The chain joins TRBV12-3 or TRBV12-4 to TRBJ2-3, with TRBD2 identical over 13 bases. V shed 5 bases, J shed 4 bases, and the junction held 6 bases outside the gene matches. The CDR3 totals 16 residues. CDR3 sequence reads: CASSRRTSGGPDTQYF. DNA for the CDR3: TGTGCCAGCAGTCGTAGGACTAGCGGGGGCCCAGATACGCAGTATTTT.

The chain combines TRBV19 with TRBJ2-4; D unclear. The CDR3 sequence is 14 residues long. Germline values: CDR1 LNHDA, CDR2 SQIVND (reference sequence). V was trimmed by 6 bases and J by 0 bases, leaving 9 bases between them. The CDR3 DNA reads as TGTGCCAGTAGCCCTATTATAGCCAAAAACATTCAGTACTTC. Protein sequence: CASSPIIAKNIQYF.

This clonotype was seen more than once but under ten times. Mismatch with germline at one junction end may stem from a read error. This chain connects TRBV2 to TRBJ1-2; D not resolved. The CDR3 is made up of 13 amino acids. Germline CDR1 reads SNHLY; CDR2 reads FYNNEI. CDR3 coding DNA: TGTGCCAGCGGTGATGAGACCCGTGATGGCTACACCTTC. This encodes CASGDETRDGYTF.

The chain couples TRBV7-9 to TRBJ2-2; TRBD2 is a possible D gene (6 bases). The CDR3 loop spans 15 amino acids. CDR1 and CDR2 from the germline V gene are SEHNR and FQNEAQ (reference sequence). Between the trimmed V and J ends, which lost 7 bases and 5 bases, there was a span of 17 bases. The CDR3 region is CASIPRGLFTGELFF. CDR3 DNA sequence: TGTGCCAGCATCCCAAGGGGACTTTTTACCGGGGAGCTGTTTTTT. Full variable domain (missing parts from reference TRBV7-9 and TRBJ2-2): DTGVSQNPRHKITKRGQNVTFRCDPISEHNRLYWYRQTLGQGPEFLTYFQNEAQLEKSRLLSDRFSAERPKGSFSTLEIQRTEQGDSAMYLCASIPRGLFTGELFFGEGSRLTVL.

This clonotype was counted between two and nine times. A much larger clone lies one base from this, so it may be a read error. The chain uses TRBV12-3 or TRBV12-4 and TRBJ1-5; no clear D gene. The CDR3 contains 13 residues. The V gene lost 7 bases and the J gene lost 9 bases, with 16 bases spanning the gap. CDR3 coding DNA: TGTGCCAGCACGCATGAGTGGGGAGTGCCCCAGCATTTT. Its protein is CASTHEWGVPQHF.

This clonotype was detected ten times or more. The rearrangement links TRBV10-3 to TRBJ2-3, with 7 positions matching TRBD1. Germline V gene data show CDR1 as ENHRY and CDR2 as SYGVKD. Germline trimming cut 10 bases from V and 2 bases from J; bases unmatched to any gene: 3. The CDR3 runs 12 residues. The CDR3 loop is CATQGDTDTQYF. In DNA form, the CDR3 reads TGTGCCACTCAGGGGGACACAGATACGCAGTATTTT.